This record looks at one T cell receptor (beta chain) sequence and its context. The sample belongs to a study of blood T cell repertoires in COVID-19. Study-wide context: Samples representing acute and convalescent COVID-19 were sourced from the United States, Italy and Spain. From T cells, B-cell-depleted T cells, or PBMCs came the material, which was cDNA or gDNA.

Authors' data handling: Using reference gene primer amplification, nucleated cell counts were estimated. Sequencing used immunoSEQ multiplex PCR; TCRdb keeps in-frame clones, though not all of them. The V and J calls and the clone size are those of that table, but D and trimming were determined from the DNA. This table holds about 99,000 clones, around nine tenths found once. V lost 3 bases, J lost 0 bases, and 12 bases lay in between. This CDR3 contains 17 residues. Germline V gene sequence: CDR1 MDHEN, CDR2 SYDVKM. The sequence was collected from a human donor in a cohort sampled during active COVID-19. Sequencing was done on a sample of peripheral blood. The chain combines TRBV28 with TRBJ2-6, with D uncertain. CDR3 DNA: TGTGCCAGCAGTTTGGTGGCGGTTCGCTCTGGGGCCAACGTCCTGACTTTC. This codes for CASSLVAVRSGANVLTF.